These T cell receptor beta chains were read from a single sample in a study of beta chain features in type 1 diabetes. Measured with immunoSEQ multiplex PCR; TCRdb has only the in-frame clones, and not every one. The sample gives roughly 350,000 clones, 9.5% to 10% of which show up once; roughly 0.54% is in the top ten. Sequencing used central memory CD4+ T cells from blood. These receptor sequences come from a man aged 25 to 45 with type 1 diabetes. The CDR3 runs from the conserved cysteine through the conserved F or W. A D gene is named only where the DNA matches it firmly. Rows give clone size only sometimes, using once, few, many, or a class for an expanded clone.

j_call v_call clone_size d_call cdr3_aa cdr3_nt
TRBJ2-7 TRBV30 NA TRBD1 CAWSVRTGPSRSAYEQYF TGTGCCTGGAGTGTAAGGACAGGGCCTAGCCGTTCAGCCTACGAGCAGTACTTC
TRBJ1-4 TRBV7-2 many NA CASSLPLATNEKLFF TGTGCCAGCAGCCTACCTCTTGCAACTAATGAAAAACTGTTTTTT
TRBJ2-2 TRBV28 many NA CASSKAGGTGELFF TGTGCCAGCAGTAAAGCGGGTGGCACCGGGGAGCTGTTTTTT
TRBJ1-1 TRBV5-4 NA NA CASSLSGLNTEAFF TGTGCCAGCAGCTTGTCAGGCCTGAACACTGAAGCTTTCTTT
TRBJ1-5 TRBV27 few NA CASSLSIRQPQHF TGTGCCAGCAGTTTATCGATTAGGCAGCCCCAGCATTTT
TRBJ2-5 TRBV7-2 NA TRBD1 CAIKSGGDAETQYF TGTGCCATAAAATCAGGGGGCGATGCAGAGACCCAGTACTTC
TRBJ2-3 TRBV28 few NA CASTPGQGTDTQYF TGTGCCAGCACCCCGGGGCAAGGCACAGATACGCAGTATTTT
TRBJ2-5 TRBV19 NA NA CASSTAGAYQETQYF TGTGCCAGTAGTACTGCGGGGGCGTACCAAGAGACCCAGTACTTC
TRBJ2-3 TRBV27 NA NA CASSLWGQADTQYF TGTGCCAGCAGTTTATGGGGTCAGGCAGATACGCAGTATTTT
TRBJ2-7 TRBV11-2 few NA CASSQQGYEQYF TGTGCCAGCAGTCAACAGGGCTACGAGCAGTACTTC
TRBJ2-1 TRBV29-1 NA NA CSVQRDGHNEQFF TGCAGCGTTCAACGGGACGGCCATAATGAGCAGTTCTTC
TRBJ2-7 TRBV7-2 few TRBD1 CASSTPGQGRAYEQYF TGTGCCAGCAGCACCCCCGGACAGGGAAGGGCCTACGAGCAGTACTTC
TRBJ1-1 TRBV18 few NA CASSSSYRDTEAFF TGTGCCAGCTCATCCTCCTACAGGGACACTGAAGCTTTCTTT
TRBJ2-6 TRBV11-2 NA NA CASSQLRTSGANVLTF TGTGCCAGCAGCCAACTCAGGACCTCTGGGGCCAACGTCCTGACTTTC
TRBJ2-7 TRBV4-3 few NA CASSQDLQGYISYEQYF TGCGCCAGCAGCCAAGATTTGCAGGGTTATATCTCCTACGAGCAGTACTTC
TRBJ2-6 TRBV7-9 many NA CASSLRQASGANVLTF TGTGCCAGCAGCTTGCGACAGGCCTCTGGGGCCAACGTCCTGACTTTC
TRBJ2-1 TRBV5-6 few TRBD1 CASSSWDSSYNEQFF TGTGCCAGCAGCTCCTGGGACAGCTCCTACAATGAGCAGTTCTTC
TRBJ2-5 TRBV23-1 many TRBD1 CASSLRRDRGRSKETQYF TGCGCCAGCAGTCTCCGCCGGGACAGGGGGAGATCCAAAGAGACCCAGTACTTC
TRBJ2-3 TRBV6-1 NA NA CASSEGQDSTDTQYF TGTGCCAGCAGTGAAGGGCAGGATAGCACAGATACGCAGTATTTT
TRBJ1-4 TRBV28 NA NA CASTQQNEKLFF TGTGCCAGCACTCAACAAAATGAAAAACTGTTTTTT
TRBJ2-7 TRBV6-5 few NA CASSPGSGQYF TGTGCCAGCAGCCCAGGGAGCGGGCAGTACTTC
TRBJ1-2 TRBV7-9 many TRBD1 CASSRGQARGYTF TGTGCCAGCAGCCGCGGACAGGCGCGTGGCTACACCTTC
TRBJ2-5 TRBV7-7 NA NA CASSQGRERETQYF TGTGCTAGCAGCCAGGGGCGGGAGAGAGAGACCCAGTACTTC